The 5 T cell receptor beta chains reported below all come from one sample, sequenced in a study of control samples from healthy donors and cancer patients. Here immunoSEQ multiplex PCR was the method, and the copy in TCRdb shows in-frame clones only, minus some. The sample includes 150,000 to 200,000 clones, roughly 90% seen only once; the top ten take about 12%. The sample consisted of blood. Receptor source: a young man in good health.

The V and J genes are TRBV2 and TRBJ1-5; a possible D gene is TRBD1 (5 bases). The CDR3 spans 15 residues. V lost 6 bases, J lost 0 bases, and 12 bases lay in between. CDR1 is SNHLY, CDR2 FYNNEI, per germline. As DNA, the CDR3 is TGTGCCAGCAGCGGGAGGGGAGGTAGCAATCAGCCCCAGCATTTT. Translating gives CASSGRGGSNQPQHF.

The V call is TRBV5-1, the J call TRBJ1-3; D is undetermined. Germline lookup yields CDR1 SGHRS and CDR2 YFSETQ. V was trimmed by 0 bases and J by 0 bases, leaving 7 bases between them. The CDR3 runs to 15 residues. In nucleotides, the CDR3 is TGCGCCAGCAGCTTGGGCAGCCTCTCTGGAAACACCATATATTTT. Translation: CASSLGSLSGNTIYF.

V and J are TRBV19 and TRBJ1-2; 8 nucleotides line up with TRBD1. The ends lost 7 bases at V and 4 bases at J; junction bases unmatched: 17. The CDR3 extends over 17 amino acids. In germline, CDR1 is LNHDA, CDR2 SQIVND (reference sequence). The CDR3 DNA reads TGTGCCAGTATCCCGCGGGGGGACAGGACTATGGCCTATGGCTACACCTTC. Amino acid sequence: CASIPRGDRTMAYGYTF.

With respect to this clone: At the DNA level, this CDR3 is encoded by other sequences in the same sample as well. The chain links TRBV5-1 to TRBJ1-4; D is unresolved. V lost 0 bases to trimming and J lost 3 bases, with 6 bases between them. CDR1 and CDR2 from the germline V gene are SGHRS and YFSETQ. This CDR3 comprises 14 residues. The CDR3 DNA follows: TGCGCCAGCAGCTTGGAGGCAGCTAATGAAAAACTGTTTTTT. Its protein is CASSLEAANEKLFF. Using reference TRBV5-1 and TRBJ1-4 for the parts outside the CDR3, the full variable domain is KAGVTQTPRYLIKTRGQQVTLSCSPISGHRSVSWYQQTPGQGLQFLFEYFSETQRNKGNFPGRFSGRQFSNSRSEMNVSTLELGDSALYLCASSLEAANEKLFFGSGTQLSVL.

This clone was detected only once. This rearrangement joins TRBV6-5 to TRBJ1-6; D is undetermined. Per germline, CDR1 MNHEY and CDR2 SVGAGI. V was pared by 11 bases and J by 6 bases, with 14 bases between. The CDR3 has 13 residues. For the CDR3, the DNA is TGTGCCTCACTTTACTTGGGTAATTCACCCCTCCACTTT. Protein: CASLYLGNSPLHF.